This T cell receptor (beta chain) emerged from a study of identical twins. The study, taken as a whole, reports: The study drew conclusions from cross-sectional statistical analysis, not from following the same donors. Possibly, invariant MAIT and iNKT cells partly confounded zero-insertion analyses.

Unique molecular identifiers were present on the cDNA, and a universal primer site came from template switching. TCRdb passed the 5' RACE reads through MiXCR, listing each CDR3 protein once. The sample lists around 490,000 distinct CDR3 sequences, approximately 15% occurring once. This clonotype was detected only a few times. The antigen is unknown. The CDR3 runs to 11 residues. Germline assignment: CDR1 DFQATT and CDR2 SNEGSKA (reference sequence). Trimming stripped 7 bases from V and 8 bases from J, with 12 bases between. Separately, the same data were catalogued under a study of yellow fever vaccine responses in identical twins.

The sample comprised CD4+ T cells sorted from blood. The chain is built from TRBV20-1 and TRBJ2-1; D is perhaps TRBD2 (6 bases). This sequence was found in a young woman in good health. The CDR3 reads CSGGTRDEQFF. For the CDR3, the DNA is TGCAGTGGCGGGACTCGGGATGAGCAGTTCTTC.